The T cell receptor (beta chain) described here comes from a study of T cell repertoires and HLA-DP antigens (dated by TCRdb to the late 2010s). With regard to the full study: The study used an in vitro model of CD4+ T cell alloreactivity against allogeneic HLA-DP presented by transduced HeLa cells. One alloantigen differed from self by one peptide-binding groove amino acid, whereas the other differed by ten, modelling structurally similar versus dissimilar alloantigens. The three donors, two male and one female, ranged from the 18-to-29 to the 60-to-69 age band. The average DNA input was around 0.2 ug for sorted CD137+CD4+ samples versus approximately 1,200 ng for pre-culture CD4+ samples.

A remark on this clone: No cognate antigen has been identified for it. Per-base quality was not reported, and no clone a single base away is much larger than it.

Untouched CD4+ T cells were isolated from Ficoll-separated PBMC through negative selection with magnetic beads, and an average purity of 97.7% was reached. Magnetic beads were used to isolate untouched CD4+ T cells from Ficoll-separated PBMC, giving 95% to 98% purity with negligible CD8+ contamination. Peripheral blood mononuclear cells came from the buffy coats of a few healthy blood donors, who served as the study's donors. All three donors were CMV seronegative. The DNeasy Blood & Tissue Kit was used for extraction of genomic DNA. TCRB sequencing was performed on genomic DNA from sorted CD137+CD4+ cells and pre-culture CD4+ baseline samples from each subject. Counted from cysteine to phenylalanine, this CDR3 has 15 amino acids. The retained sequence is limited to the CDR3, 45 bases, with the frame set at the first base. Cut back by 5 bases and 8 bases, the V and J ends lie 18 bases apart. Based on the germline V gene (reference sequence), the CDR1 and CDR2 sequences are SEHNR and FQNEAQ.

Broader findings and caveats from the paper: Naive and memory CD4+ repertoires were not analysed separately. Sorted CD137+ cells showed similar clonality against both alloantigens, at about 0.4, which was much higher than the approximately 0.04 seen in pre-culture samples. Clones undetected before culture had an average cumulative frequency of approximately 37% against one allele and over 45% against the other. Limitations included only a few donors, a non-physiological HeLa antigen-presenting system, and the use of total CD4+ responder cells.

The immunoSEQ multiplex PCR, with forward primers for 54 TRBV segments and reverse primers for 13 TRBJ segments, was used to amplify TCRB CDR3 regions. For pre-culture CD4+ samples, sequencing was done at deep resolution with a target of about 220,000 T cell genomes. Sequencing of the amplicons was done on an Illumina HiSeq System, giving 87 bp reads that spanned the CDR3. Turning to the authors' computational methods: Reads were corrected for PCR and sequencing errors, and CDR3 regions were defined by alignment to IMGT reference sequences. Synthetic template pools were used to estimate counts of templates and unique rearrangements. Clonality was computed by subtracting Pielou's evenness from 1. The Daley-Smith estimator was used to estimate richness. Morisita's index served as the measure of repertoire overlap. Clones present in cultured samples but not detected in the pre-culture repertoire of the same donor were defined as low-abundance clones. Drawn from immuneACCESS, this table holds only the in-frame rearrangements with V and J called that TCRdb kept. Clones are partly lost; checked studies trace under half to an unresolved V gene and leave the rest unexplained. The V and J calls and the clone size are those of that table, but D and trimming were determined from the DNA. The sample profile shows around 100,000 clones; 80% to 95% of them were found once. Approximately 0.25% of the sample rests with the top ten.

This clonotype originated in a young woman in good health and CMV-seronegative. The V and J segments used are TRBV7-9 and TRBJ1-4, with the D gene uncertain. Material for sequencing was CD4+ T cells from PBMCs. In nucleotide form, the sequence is TGTGCCAGCAGCCTCCGGGCGGCCTTGGGAGAAAAACTGTTTTTT. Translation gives CASSLRAALGEKLFF.